The clone carrying this T cell receptor beta chain showed up just once. This record belongs to a study of blood T cell repertoires in COVID-19. The CDR3 runs to 14 residues. The germline gives CDR1 SGHRS, CDR2 YFSETQ. The germline V and J ends were trimmed by 4 bases and 4 bases, with 12 bases remaining between them. Only in-frame clones appear in the TCRdb table, and some are missing; sequencing was by immunoSEQ multiplex PCR. In the table there are 320,000 or so clones, over 75% of which are singletons. The TCR originated in a young man who had recovered from COVID-19. The V gene is TRBV5-1, the J gene TRBJ1-3; D is unresolved. The specimen sequenced was PBMCs or T cells enriched from blood (not recorded which). CDR3 nucleotide sequence: TGCGCCAGCAGCGAGGAGAAAGGAGGAAACACCATATATTTT. The encoded protein is CASSEEKGGNTIYF.